The 17 T cell receptor beta chains reported below all come from one sample, sequenced in a study of T cells after yellow fever vaccination. Using its own MiXCR run on the 5' RACE reads, TCRdb lists one record per CDR3 protein. The table includes under 400,000 distinct CDR3 sequences, approximately 12% detected once. The sequencing here drew on CD4+ T cells sorted from PBMCs, taken 15 days after the yellow fever booster vaccination. All receptors come from a man aged 18 to 30 who received the YFV17D yellow fever vaccine.

This chain joins TRBV6-2 or TRBV6-3 and TRBJ2-1, with TRBD2 matching over 8 bases. V was clipped by 5 bases and J by 8 bases; unmatched bases: 11. Per germline, CDR1 MNHEY and CDR2 SVGEGT. This CDR3 contains 15 residues. In DNA form, the CDR3 reads TGTGCCAGCAGTCCCCCCGGGACTAGAGGCGATGAGCAGTTCTTC. Amino acids: CASSPPGTRGDEQFF.

The V call is TRBV7-7, the J call TRBJ2-2; no clear D. Germline V CDR1 and CDR2: SSHAT, FNYEAQ (reference sequence). This CDR3 contains 13 residues. Trimming took 2 bases from V and 5 from J, leaving 6 bases between them. The CDR3 loop is CASSLRATGELFF. In nucleotides, the CDR3 is TGTGCCAGCAGCTTACGGGCGACCGGGGAGCTGTTTTTT.

The rearrangement uses TRBV3-1 and TRBJ1-2, with 8 bases fitting TRBD1. The CDR3 runs 14 residues. Trimming removed 5 bases from V and 4 bases from J; junction bases left unmatched: 6. Per germline, CDR1 LGHDT and CDR2 YNNKEL (reference sequence). The DNA for the CDR3 is TGTGCCAGCAGCACTCAGGGGGCCCGCTATGGCTACACCTTC. Protein product: CASSTQGARYGYTF.

This clonotype was observed many times. This chain uses TRBV10-3 with TRBJ2-1; possibly TRBD1 for D (5 bases). The CDR3 length is 16 residues. Looked up from germline, CDR1 is ENHRY and CDR2 is SYGVKD. The V end lost 2 bases, the J end lost 5 bases, and 16 bases lay between the germline ends. The CDR3 loop reads CAISEPGLGADNEQFF. The CDR3, as DNA: TGTGCCATCAGTGAGCCTGGCCTTGGGGCCGACAATGAGCAGTTCTTC.

This clonotype was seen more than once but under ten times. V is TRBV30 and J is TRBJ1-1, with no clear D. This CDR3 is built from 13 residues. Germline CDR1 reads GTSNPN; CDR2 reads SVGIG (reference sequence). Trimming shortened V by 5 bases and J by 4 bases, and 14 bases separated the two germline ends. Here the CDR3 DNA reads TGTGCCTGGGACAAAGGGTGGGGCACTGAAGCTTTCTTT. The encoded protein is CAWDKGWGTEAFF.

This clonotype was counted a few times. The CDR3 sequence is CASSDDWNTGELFF. CDR3 sequence (DNA): TGCGCCAGCAGTGATGACTGGAACACCGGGGAGCTGTTTTTT. The chain links TRBV10-1 to TRBJ2-2; D is undetermined. V dropped 3 bases and J dropped 1 base, with 6 bases sitting between them. CDR1 WNHNN and CDR2 SYGVQD come from the germline V gene (reference sequence). This CDR3 is built from 14 residues.

This clonotype was counted a few times. The chain combines TRBV5-5 with TRBJ2-1; no firm D call. V lost 2 bases, J lost 5 bases, and 5 bases lay in between. Per germline, CDR1 SGHKS and CDR2 YYEKEE (reference sequence). The CDR3 has 12 amino acids. CDR3 bases: TGTGCCAGCAGCTTTATAGACAATGAGCAGTTCTTC. Its protein is CASSFIDNEQFF.

The genes are TRBV4-3 and TRBJ1-2, with D uncertain. V lost 1 base to trimming and J lost 6 bases, with 9 bases between them. CDR1 is LGHNA and CDR2 is YSLEER in the germline V gene. This CDR3 contains 13 residues. CDR3 sequence reads: CASSQGGSDGYTF. CDR3 in DNA: TGCGCCAGCAGCCAAGGGGGATCTGATGGCTACACCTTC.

The chain uses TRBV11-2 and TRBJ2-2; 7 bases line up with TRBD1. The CDR3 sequence is 15 residues long. V shed 5 bases, J shed 0 bases, and the junction held 3 bases outside the gene matches. Germline V lookup: CDR1 SGHAT, CDR2 FQNNGV. The CDR3 region is CASSRTGANTGELFF. The CDR3 region has the DNA TGTGCCAGCAGCCGGACAGGAGCGAACACCGGGGAGCTGTTTTTT.

This clonotype was seen only a few times. V usage is TRBV7-2 and J usage is TRBJ1-6; 9 nucleotides agree with TRBD1. The CDR3 length is 14 residues. Germline loops: CDR1 SGHTA, CDR2 FQGNSA. V lost 0 bases and J lost 14; bases outside the gene matches: 5. CDR3 loop: CASSLATGGLALHF. DNA for the CDR3: TGTGCCAGCAGCTTAGCGACAGGGGGACTTGCCCTCCACTTT.

This sequence joins TRBV10-2 and TRBJ1-4, with TRBD1 matching 8 bases. Germline CDR1 WSHSY, CDR2 SAAADI. This CDR3 has 14 amino acids. With V trimmed by 6 bases and J by 8 bases, 8 bases remained unmatched. CDR3 residues: CASSHGQGVEKLFF. For the CDR3, the DNA is TGCGCCAGCAGCCACGGACAGGGCGTAGAAAAACTGTTTTTT.

V and J are TRBV9 and TRBJ1-1, with D possibly TRBD1 on 5 matching bases. Per the germline V gene, CDR1 is SGDLS and CDR2 is YYNGEE. The V and J ends lost 0 bases and 5 bases respectively, with 14 bases between them. This CDR3 region has 15 residues. CDR3 coding DNA: TGTGCCAGCAGCGTAGCTCAGGGTTCCGAGACTGAAGCTTTCTTT. Translation: CASSVAQGSETEAFF.

A few counts support this clonotype. V is TRBV14 and J is TRBJ2-1; 14 bases are a match to TRBD2. Losses at the gene ends were 2 bases for V and 0 bases for J; bases not matched to a gene: 9. CDR1 and CDR2 from the germline V gene are SGHDN and FVKESK. This CDR3 has 20 amino acids. The CDR3 bases are TGTGCCAGCAGCCAACGGAAAGGACTAGCGGGGGGCTTCTCCTACAATGAGCAGTTCTTC. This sequence encodes CASSQRKGLAGGFSYNEQFF.

This clonotype appeared a few times. The V gene is TRBV4-3, the J gene TRBJ1-1; D is ambiguous. Germline-derived CDR1 and CDR2 are LGHNA and YSLEER. This CDR3 contains 14 residues. With 4 bases removed from V and 4 bases from J, the gap between germline ends came to 13 bases. The CDR3 DNA sequence: TGCGCCAGCAGCCTACGCCGCGGCGGCACTGAAGCTTTCTTT. Translating it yields CASSLRRGGTEAFF.

This clonotype was seen only a few times. Written as DNA, the CDR3 is TGTGCCATCGCCAGGACTAGCGGGGGGCTGAGCTCCTACAATGAGCAGTTCTTC. This sequence encodes CAIARTSGGLSSYNEQFF. The chain joins TRBV10-3 to TRBJ2-1, with 14 positions matching TRBD2. The CDR3 is 18 amino acids. Trimming cost V 8 bases and J 0 bases; bases outside gene matches: 9. The germline V gene has CDR1 ENHRY and CDR2 SYGVKD.

This clonotype came up a few times. The V call is TRBV5-1, the J call TRBJ2-1; no firm D call. Germline-derived CDR1 and CDR2 are SGHRS and YFSETQ. The CDR3 is 16 residues long. Trimming stripped 5 bases from V and 6 bases from J, with 21 bases between. The CDR3: CASRTEKGGLGNEQFF. DNA of the CDR3: TGCGCCAGCAGGACCGAAAAGGGTGGGCTCGGCAATGAGCAGTTCTTC. Full variable domain (missing parts from reference TRBV5-1 and TRBJ2-1): KAGVTQTPRYLIKTRGQQVTLSCSPISGHRSVSWYQQTPGQGLQFLFEYFSETQRNKGNFPGRFSGRQFSNSRSEMNVSTLELGDSALYLCASRTEKGGLGNEQFFGPGTRLTVL.

V gene TRBV9 combines with J gene TRBJ1-2, with 7 bases lining up with TRBD1. Per germline, CDR1 SGDLS and CDR2 YYNGEE. After removal of 2 bases from V and 4 bases from J, the junction contained 8 bases not matched to a gene. The CDR3 consists of 15 residues. CDR3 nucleotides: TGTGCCAGCAGCGTGGCGGGACAGCCTCGCTATGGCTACACCTTC. Translating it yields CASSVAGQPRYGYTF.